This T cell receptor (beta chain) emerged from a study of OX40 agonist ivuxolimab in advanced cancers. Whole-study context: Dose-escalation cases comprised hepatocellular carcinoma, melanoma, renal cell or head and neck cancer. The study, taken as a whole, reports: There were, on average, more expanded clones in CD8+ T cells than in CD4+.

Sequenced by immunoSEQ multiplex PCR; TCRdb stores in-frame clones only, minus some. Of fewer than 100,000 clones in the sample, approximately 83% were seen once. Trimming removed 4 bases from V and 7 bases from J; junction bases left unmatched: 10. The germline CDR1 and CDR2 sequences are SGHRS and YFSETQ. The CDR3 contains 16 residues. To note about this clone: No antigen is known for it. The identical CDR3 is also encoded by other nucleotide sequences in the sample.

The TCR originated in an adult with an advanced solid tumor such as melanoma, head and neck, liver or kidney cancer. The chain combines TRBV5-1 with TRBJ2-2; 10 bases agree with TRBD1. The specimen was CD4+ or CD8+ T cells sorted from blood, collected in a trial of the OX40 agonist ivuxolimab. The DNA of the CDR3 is TGCGCCAGCAGCCCACCGGGACAGGGGAAAATCGGGGAGCTGTTTTTT. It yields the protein CASSPPGQGKIGELFF.